The rows below give T cell receptor beta chains drawn from one sample of a study of blood T cell repertoires in COVID-19. Libraries were prepared by immunoSEQ multiplex PCR; TCRdb keeps only in-frame clonotypes and omits some of them. The profile shows about 140,000 clones, approximately 84% of them singletons. Sequenced sample: PBMCs or T cells enriched from blood (not recorded which). Receptor source: a woman younger than 35 who had been exposed to COVID-19. Each CDR3 is given with its conserved first and last residue. Fields, in order: D gene, clone size, V gene, J gene, CDR3 DNA, CDR3 protein. D genes are given only for firm matches. Rows may omit the clone size; those that give it use once, few, many or a size class.

D gene: -
clone size: -
V gene: TRBV2
J gene: TRBJ2-4
CDR3 DNA: TGTGCCAGCACCCGAAGCCTAGCCAAAAACATTCAGTACTTC
CDR3 protein: CASTRSLAKNIQYF

D gene: TRBD2
clone size: many
V gene: TRBV19
J gene: TRBJ2-7
CDR3 DNA: TGTGCCAGTAGCTTGACTAGCGGGAGGTCCTACGAGCAGTACTTC
CDR3 protein: CASSLTSGRSYEQYF

D gene: -
clone size: -
V gene: TRBV5-1
J gene: TRBJ2-1
CDR3 DNA: TGCGCCAGCAGCCGAACCGGAACAGGCTACAATGAGCAGTTCTTC
CDR3 protein: CASSRTGTGYNEQFF

D gene: -
clone size: -
V gene: TRBV7-8
J gene: TRBJ1-2
CDR3 DNA: TGTGCCAGCAGCTCATCTAGGGTGGGAGTCGATGGCTACACCTTC
CDR3 protein: CASSSSRVGVDGYTF

D gene: -
clone size: -
V gene: TRBV9
J gene: TRBJ2-1
CDR3 DNA: TGTGCCAGCAGCCCTAGACTCAGCGGTGGCTCCTACAATGAGCAGTTCTTC
CDR3 protein: CASSPRLSGGSYNEQFF

D gene: TRBD1
clone size: -
V gene: TRBV28
J gene: TRBJ1-2
CDR3 DNA: TGTGCCAGCAGTCTCAGGGGCAGGGGGCGAAATGGCTACACCTTC
CDR3 protein: CASSLRGRGRNGYTF

D gene: -
clone size: -
V gene: TRBV2
J gene: TRBJ1-1
CDR3 DNA: TGTGCCATGGGAGGGAGCGGACACACTGAAGCTTTCTTT
CDR3 protein: CAMGGSGHTEAFF

D gene: TRBD1
clone size: -
V gene: TRBV12-3/TRBV12-4
J gene: TRBJ1-1
CDR3 DNA: TGTGCCAGCAGCCCGACAGGGTCGGGTGAAGCTTTCTTT
CDR3 protein: CASSPTGSGEAFF

D gene: TRBD1
clone size: -
V gene: TRBV7-3
J gene: TRBJ1-6
CDR3 DNA: TGTGCCAGCAGCTACAGGGGCTCCTATAATTCACCCCTCCACTTT
CDR3 protein: CASSYRGSYNSPLHF

D gene: TRBD1
clone size: -
V gene: TRBV5-1
J gene: TRBJ1-2
CDR3 DNA: TGCGCCAGCAGCTTGGCGGGGCCCGCACAGGGGCCCTATGGTAGCGGCTACACCTTC
CDR3 protein: CASSLAGPAQGPYGSGYTF

D gene: -
clone size: -
V gene: TRBV7-3
J gene: TRBJ1-1
CDR3 DNA: TGTGCCAGCAGCTTGGCGGGGGAAGCTTTCTTT
CDR3 protein: CASSLAGEAFF

D gene: -
clone size: -
V gene: TRBV11-2
J gene: TRBJ2-6
CDR3 DNA: TGTGCCAGCAGCTCTCAGGCAGGGTTTGGGGCCAACGTCCTGACTTTC
CDR3 protein: CASSSQAGFGANVLTF

D gene: TRBD2
clone size: -
V gene: TRBV5-1
J gene: TRBJ2-5
CDR3 DNA: TGCGCCAGCAGCAAGCAGCCGGGACTAGCGGGAGGTGAGACCCAGTACTTC
CDR3 protein: CASSKQPGLAGGETQYF

D gene: TRBD2
clone size: -
V gene: TRBV6-4
J gene: TRBJ2-3
CDR3 DNA: TGTGCCAGCAGTGAAACCGGGACTAGCGGAGCAGATACGCAGTATTTT
CDR3 protein: CASSETGTSGADTQYF

D gene: -
clone size: -
V gene: TRBV7-3
J gene: TRBJ2-1
CDR3 DNA: TGTGCCAAAAAGTGGTCGGTTTTGAATGAGCAGTTCTTC
CDR3 protein: CAKKWSVLNEQFF

D gene: TRBD2
clone size: -
V gene: TRBV7-3
J gene: TRBJ2-1
CDR3 DNA: TGTGCCAGCAGCTTTCGGCTAGCGGGAGTCGATGAGCAGTTCTTC
CDR3 protein: CASSFRLAGVDEQFF

D gene: TRBD1
clone size: -
V gene: TRBV27
J gene: TRBJ2-5
CDR3 DNA: TGTGCCAGCAGTGAAGGGGGCGAGACCCAGTACTTC
CDR3 protein: CASSEGGETQYF

D gene: -
clone size: -
V gene: TRBV10-3
J gene: TRBJ2-1
CDR3 DNA: TGTGCCATCAGTGTTCGCAATGAGCAGTTCTTC
CDR3 protein: CAISVRNEQFF

D gene: TRBD2
clone size: -
V gene: TRBV5-6
J gene: TRBJ2-1
CDR3 DNA: TGTGCCAGCAGCTCCCTCGGCGGCGGGAGCACCTACAATGAGCAGTTCTTC
CDR3 protein: CASSSLGGGSTYNEQFF

D gene: TRBD1
clone size: -
V gene: TRBV4-2
J gene: TRBJ2-2
CDR3 DNA: TGTGCCAGCAGCCTGGGACAGGGGGCTGGCGGGGAGCTGTTTTTT
CDR3 protein: CASSLGQGAGGELFF

D gene: TRBD2
clone size: -
V gene: TRBV5-1
J gene: TRBJ2-7
CDR3 DNA: TGCGCCAGCAGCGTCGGGACTAGCGGGATAGGGTACGAGCAGTACTTC
CDR3 protein: CASSVGTSGIGYEQYF

D gene: TRBD2
clone size: -
V gene: TRBV24-1
J gene: TRBJ2-1
CDR3 DNA: TGTGCCACCAGCCGGGAGGGCCTGGATGAGCAGTTCTTC
CDR3 protein: CATSREGLDEQFF

D gene: -
clone size: few
V gene: TRBV3-1/TRBV3-2
J gene: TRBJ2-7
CDR3 DNA: TGTGCCAGCAGCCCCATGACCCTTGGAGCCTACGAGCAGTACTTC
CDR3 protein: CASSPMTLGAYEQYF

D gene: -
clone size: -
V gene: TRBV9
J gene: TRBJ2-4
CDR3 DNA: TGTGCCAGCAGCGTAACTCGGGGAGCGGACATTCAGTACTTC
CDR3 protein: CASSVTRGADIQYF

D gene: -
clone size: -
V gene: TRBV6-5
J gene: TRBJ1-5
CDR3 DNA: TGTGCCAGCAGTCTTCAGGGGCTCGAGCCCCAGCATTTT
CDR3 protein: CASSLQGLEPQHF

D gene: -
clone size: -
V gene: TRBV7-2
J gene: TRBJ2-3
CDR3 DNA: TGTGCCAGCAGCTTATTTTGGGCGCAGAGCACAGATACGCAGTATTTT
CDR3 protein: CASSLFWAQSTDTQYF

D gene: -
clone size: -
V gene: TRBV4-1
J gene: TRBJ1-5
CDR3 DNA: TGCGCCAGCAGCCAAGATTGGCGATCTAGCCATCAGCCCCAGCATTTT
CDR3 protein: CASSQDWRSSHQPQHF

D gene: -
clone size: -
V gene: TRBV30
J gene: TRBJ1-2
CDR3 DNA: TGTGCCTGGAGTTCAGGAGGGGCTAACTATGGCTACACCTTC
CDR3 protein: CAWSSGGANYGYTF

D gene: -
clone size: -
V gene: TRBV2
J gene: TRBJ1-6
CDR3 DNA: TGTGCCAGGTCCCTCGGGACAAGTAATTCACCCCTCCACTTT
CDR3 protein: CARSLGTSNSPLHF

D gene: TRBD2
clone size: -
V gene: TRBV29-1
J gene: TRBJ2-1
CDR3 DNA: TGCAGCGTTGAGTGGACTAGCGGGAGGACCGATGAGCAGTTCTTC
CDR3 protein: CSVEWTSGRTDEQFF

D gene: -
clone size: -
V gene: TRBV18
J gene: TRBJ1-2
CDR3 DNA: TGTGCCAGCTCACCATTAGAAAACTATGGCTACACCTTC
CDR3 protein: CASSPLENYGYTF

D gene: -
clone size: -
V gene: TRBV5-4
J gene: TRBJ1-2
CDR3 DNA: TGTGCCAGCAGCTCCGTCACAGTCTTCCATGGCTACACCTTC
CDR3 protein: CASSSVTVFHGYTF

D gene: TRBD2
clone size: -
V gene: TRBV27
J gene: TRBJ2-5
CDR3 DNA: TGTGCCAGCAGCCGTAATGGGGGGGAGGAGACCCAGTACTTC
CDR3 protein: CASSRNGGEETQYF

D gene: TRBD1
clone size: -
V gene: TRBV4-2
J gene: TRBJ1-4
CDR3 DNA: TGTGCCAGCAGTCGACAGGGTATGGGACCCGAAAAACTGTTTTTT
CDR3 protein: CASSRQGMGPEKLFF

D gene: -
clone size: -
V gene: TRBV18
J gene: TRBJ1-1
CDR3 DNA: TGTGCCAGCTCACCAGGACAGAGGAACACTGAAGCTTTCTTT
CDR3 protein: CASSPGQRNTEAFF

D gene: -
clone size: -
V gene: TRBV11-2
J gene: TRBJ2-3
CDR3 DNA: TGTGCCAGCAGCTTGCGGGTGAAGAGCACAGATACGCAGTATTTT
CDR3 protein: CASSLRVKSTDTQYF

D gene: TRBD1
clone size: -
V gene: TRBV7-9
J gene: TRBJ1-3
CDR3 DNA: TGTGCCAGCAGCTCTAGGACAGGGGCTTATGGAAACACCATATATTTT
CDR3 protein: CASSSRTGAYGNTIYF

D gene: -
clone size: -
V gene: TRBV4-2
J gene: TRBJ1-5
CDR3 DNA: TGTGCCAGCAGCCAAGACGGGGTAAATCAGCCCCAGCATTTT
CDR3 protein: CASSQDGVNQPQHF

D gene: -
clone size: -
V gene: TRBV7-8
J gene: TRBJ2-7
CDR3 DNA: TGTGCCAGCAGCACCAGGGTATTAACCTACGAGCAGTACTTC
CDR3 protein: CASSTRVLTYEQYF

D gene: TRBD1
clone size: -
V gene: TRBV27
J gene: TRBJ2-1
CDR3 DNA: TGTGCCAGCAGTTTCTACAGGGGGCGTAACTCCTACAATGAGCAGTTCTTC
CDR3 protein: CASSFYRGRNSYNEQFF

D gene: TRBD1
clone size: -
V gene: TRBV2
J gene: TRBJ2-7
CDR3 DNA: TGTGCCAGCAGGACCGGGACAGGGTACGAGCAGTACTTC
CDR3 protein: CASRTGTGYEQYF

D gene: -
clone size: once
V gene: TRBV20-1
J gene: TRBJ2-5
CDR3 DNA: TGCAGTGCTAGTGTAACATACCAAGAGACCCAGTACTTC
CDR3 protein: CSASVTYQETQYF

D gene: -
clone size: -
V gene: TRBV5-1
J gene: TRBJ2-1
CDR3 DNA: TGCGCCAGCAGCTTGGCGGCTAGCCGGGAGCAGTTCTTC
CDR3 protein: CASSLAASREQFF

D gene: -
clone size: -
V gene: TRBV15
J gene: TRBJ2-3
CDR3 DNA: TGTGCCACCAGCAAGGTAGCGGAATCCACAGATACGCAGTATTTT
CDR3 protein: CATSKVAESTDTQYF

D gene: -
clone size: -
V gene: TRBV6-5
J gene: TRBJ2-1
CDR3 DNA: TGTGCCAGCAGTTACTTAGCGTTGAGCTCCTACAATGAGCAGTTCTTC
CDR3 protein: CASSYLALSSYNEQFF

D gene: -
clone size: -
V gene: TRBV4-1
J gene: TRBJ1-5
CDR3 DNA: TGCGCCAGCAGCCAAGATGAGGAGACTTCGGGCAATCAGCCCCAGCATTTT
CDR3 protein: CASSQDEETSGNQPQHF

D gene: TRBD1
clone size: -
V gene: TRBV13
J gene: TRBJ2-3
CDR3 DNA: TGTGCCAGCAGCCCTGGAGGACAGGGGGAGGATACGCAGTATTTT
CDR3 protein: CASSPGGQGEDTQYF

D gene: -
clone size: -
V gene: TRBV10-2
J gene: TRBJ2-7
CDR3 DNA: TGCGCCAGCAGTGATCCAGGGACTTCCTACGAGCAGTACTTC
CDR3 protein: CASSDPGTSYEQYF

D gene: -
clone size: few
V gene: TRBV7-2
J gene: TRBJ1-1
CDR3 DNA: TGTGCCAGCAGCTTTCAGGGTCTGAACACTGAAGCTTTCTTT
CDR3 protein: CASSFQGLNTEAFF

D gene: TRBD2
clone size: -
V gene: TRBV4-2
J gene: TRBJ2-1
CDR3 DNA: TGTGCCAGCAGCCAAGAAGCGGGGGAATCCTACAATGAGCAGTTCTTC
CDR3 protein: CASSQEAGESYNEQFF

D gene: TRBD2
clone size: -
V gene: TRBV7-9
J gene: TRBJ2-7
CDR3 DNA: TGTGCCAGCAGCAAAAGGCGGGAGGGGGACGAGCAGTACTTC
CDR3 protein: CASSKRREGDEQYF

D gene: TRBD2
clone size: -
V gene: TRBV19
J gene: TRBJ2-7
CDR3 DNA: TGTGCCAGTAGTATTGCACTAGCGGGATACGAGCAGTACTTC
CDR3 protein: CASSIALAGYEQYF

D gene: TRBD1
clone size: once
V gene: TRBV5-1
J gene: TRBJ2-3
CDR3 DNA: TGCGCCAGCAGCTTAGAAACAGGGGCCCGTGGAGATACGCAGTATTTT
CDR3 protein: CASSLETGARGDTQYF